This TCR beta chain was obtained from a study of shared clonotypes between healthy human individuals. Overall study context: Per donor, CD8 memory used one plate, CD8 naive used two, CD4 memory used three and CD4 naive used three.

Per the authors' pipeline: For the immunoSEQ data, sequences were junction-only without quality scores, so filtering differed. Generated by immunoSEQ multiplex PCR, the TCRdb table keeps only in-frame clones and is missing some. That table supplies the V and J calls and clone size; D and trimming were determined from the DNA. The repertoire holds millions of clones, with 85% to 95% as singletons. Study observations and caveats: Generally, naive subsets (rather than memory subsets) showed larger estimated richness.

As concerns this clone: Its antigen is unidentified.

The sequencing input was naive CD4+ T cells from PBMCs. Stated subset: CD45RA+ positively selected. The receptor was isolated from a man between 18 and 29 years old in good health. Some clones in this sample may be carry-over from other donors' samples.

The CDR3 protein is CASSLQLAGMNTGELFF. DNA of the CDR3: TGCGCCAGCAGCTTACAACTAGCGGGGATGAACACCGGGGAGCTGTTTTTT. This chain joins TRBV5-1 and TRBJ2-2, with 10 bases that match TRBD2. V was pared by 2 bases and J by 1 base, with 5 bases of the junction left unmatched. The CDR3 contains 17 residues. CDR1 is SGHRS and CDR2 is YFSETQ in the germline V gene.